A selection of T cell receptor beta chains follows, all from one sample in a study of CD8+CD57+ T cells in acquired aplastic anemia. From the reads, TCRdb called clonotypes with MiXCR, one entry per CDR3 protein. The data show about 160,000 distinct CDR3 sequences, under 55% seen once. Sequencing was done on a sample of sorted CD4+, CD8+, or CD8+CD57+ T cells (not recorded which) from PBMCs. All receptors come from a human donor with aplastic anemia. CDR3s include the opening cysteine and the closing phenylalanine or tryptophan. The D gene is left open where the match is weak. Size is stated for part of the rows, as once, few or many counts, or as a class when the clone is expanded.

j_call: TRBJ1-6; d_call: TRBD1; clone_size: many; v_call: TRBV9; cdr3_aa: CASTQTGVNSPLHF; cdr3_nt: TGTGCCAGCACCCAGACAGGGGTGAATTCACCCCTCCACTTT
j_call: TRBJ1-2; d_call: -; clone_size: -; v_call: TRBV2; cdr3_aa: CASDVSGGSGPYGYTF; cdr3_nt: TGTGCCAGCGATGTAAGCGGGGGTTCAGGCCCCTATGGCTACACCTTC
j_call: TRBJ2-3; d_call: -; clone_size: -; v_call: TRBV11-2; cdr3_aa: CASSFRGTVSDTQYF; cdr3_nt: TGTGCCAGCAGCTTTCGGGGGACCGTTTCCGATACGCAGTATTTT
j_call: TRBJ2-7; d_call: -; clone_size: few; v_call: TRBV7-2; cdr3_aa: CASSSQSPYEQYF; cdr3_nt: TGTGCCAGCAGCTCCCAGTCCCCCTACGAGCAGTACTTC
j_call: TRBJ1-5; d_call: -; clone_size: -; v_call: TRBV11-2; cdr3_aa: CASSQKVIGQPQHF; cdr3_nt: TGTGCCAGCAGCCAGAAGGTAATTGGGCAGCCCCAGCATTTT
j_call: TRBJ2-7; d_call: TRBD2; clone_size: -; v_call: TRBV6-2/TRBV6-3; cdr3_aa: CASSSSGTSGKSSYEQYF; cdr3_nt: TGTGCCAGCAGTTCTTCCGGGACTAGCGGTAAAAGCTCCTACGAGCAGTACTTC
j_call: TRBJ2-1; d_call: TRBD2; clone_size: many; v_call: TRBV12-3/TRBV12-4; cdr3_aa: CASSLLAGGYNEQFF; cdr3_nt: TGTGCCAGCAGTTTACTGGCGGGAGGGTACAATGAGCAGTTCTTC
j_call: TRBJ2-1; d_call: -; clone_size: -; v_call: TRBV7-9; cdr3_aa: CASGAREQFF; cdr3_nt: TGTGCCAGCGGGGCGAGAGAGCAGTTCTTC
j_call: TRBJ1-6; d_call: -; clone_size: once; v_call: TRBV5-8; cdr3_aa: CASSHEGFDSPLHF; cdr3_nt: TGTGCCAGCAGCCACGAGGGGTTTGATTCACCCCTCCACTTT
j_call: TRBJ2-7; d_call: TRBD1; clone_size: -; v_call: TRBV5-6; cdr3_aa: CASSLGGTGYVEQYF; cdr3_nt: TGTGCCAGCAGCTTGGGCGGGACAGGATACGTCGAGCAGTACTTC
j_call: TRBJ2-5; d_call: TRBD1; clone_size: many; v_call: TRBV7-9; cdr3_aa: CASGLGQVQETQYF; cdr3_nt: TGTGCCAGCGGCTTAGGACAGGTACAAGAGACCCAGTACTTC
j_call: TRBJ2-7; d_call: TRBD1; clone_size: -; v_call: TRBV19; cdr3_aa: CASSVRQGEQYF; cdr3_nt: TGTGCCAGTAGTGTTCGACAGGGCGAGCAGTACTTC
j_call: TRBJ2-1; d_call: TRBD2; clone_size: -; v_call: TRBV30; cdr3_aa: CAWDLRAGANEQFF; cdr3_nt: TGTGCCTGGGACCTCCGGGCGGGAGCCAATGAGCAGTTCTTC
j_call: TRBJ2-1; d_call: -; clone_size: many; v_call: TRBV10-3; cdr3_aa: CAISGRIVDEQFF; cdr3_nt: TGTGCCATCAGTGGAAGGATTGTCGATGAGCAGTTCTTC
j_call: TRBJ2-1; d_call: -; clone_size: -; v_call: TRBV11-2; cdr3_aa: CASSLEGLAGNEQFF; cdr3_nt: TGTGCCAGCAGCTTAGAAGGGCTAGCAGGCAATGAGCAGTTCTTC
j_call: TRBJ2-7; d_call: TRBD2; clone_size: many; v_call: TRBV19; cdr3_aa: CATAPGLAAHSISYEQYF; cdr3_nt: TGTGCCACCGCACCGGGACTAGCGGCCCATTCGATCTCCTACGAGCAGTACTTC
j_call: TRBJ2-1; d_call: -; clone_size: few; v_call: TRBV29-1; cdr3_aa: CSVETGGYNEQFF; cdr3_nt: TGCAGCGTTGAAACAGGCGGATACAATGAGCAGTTCTTC